Presented here are 27 T cell receptor beta chains from one specimen sequenced in a study of T cell changes during pregnancy in multiple sclerosis. Produced via immunoSEQ multiplex PCR; TCRdb's table is partial and in-frame only. This sample has roughly 80,000 clones, with just over 90% found just once. The specimen comprised peripheral blood, sampled before pregnancy. The receptors were sampled from a female donor with multiple sclerosis, enrolled in a pregnancy study.

This chain connects TRBV15 to TRBJ2-6; no definite D call. The CDR3 is 18 amino acids. Trimming cost V 0 bases and J 1 base, with 13 bases left between them. CDR1 and CDR2 from the germline V gene are LNHNV and YYDKDF (reference sequence). The CDR3 protein is CATSRDVGRDSGANVLTF. CDR3 coding DNA: TGTGCCACCAGCAGAGATGTGGGCAGAGATTCTGGGGCCAACGTCCTGACTTTC.

This chain joins TRBV19 and TRBJ1-1; the match to TRBD1 covers 9 bases. The V segment lost 0 bases and the J segment 9 bases; nucleotides outside the gene matches: 8. The CDR3 loop spans 15 amino acids. The germline V gene encodes CDR1 LNHDA and CDR2 SQIVND (reference sequence). This CDR3 reads CASSIEGTTGGKAFF. The CDR3 nucleotides are TGTGCCAGTAGTATAGAAGGAACGACAGGGGGAAAAGCTTTCTTT.

The rearrangement links TRBV7-2 to TRBJ2-4, with D perhaps TRBD2 (5 bases). CDR3 length: 15 residues. Per the germline V gene, CDR1 is SGHTA and CDR2 is FQGNSA. The V and J ends lost 5 bases and 1 base respectively, with 12 bases between them. CDR3 amino acids: CASSAGQNAKNIQYF. CDR3 sequence (DNA): TGTGCCAGCAGCGCGGGCCAGAACGCCAAAAACATTCAGTACTTC.

This clone was found once. The V call is TRBV18, the J call TRBJ1-1; TRBD1 matches 7 bases. V lost 5 bases and J lost 6; bases outside the gene matches: 24. The CDR3 contains 19 residues. The germline V gene encodes CDR1 KGHSH and CDR2 LQKENI. The CDR3 spells CASSTLRRTGVQRDAEAFF. The DNA of the CDR3 is TGTGCCAGCTCAACACTCCGAAGAACAGGGGTTCAACGGGATGCTGAAGCTTTCTTT.

The J gene is TRBJ1-2, the V gene TRBV28; D call uncertain. The CDR3 sequence is 15 residues long. Trimming took 2 bases from V and 8 from J, leaving 18 bases between them. Germline V CDR1 and CDR2: MDHEN, SYDVKM. The CDR3: CASSLGLVYLGGYTF. CDR3 nucleotides: TGTGCCAGCAGTTTAGGATTGGTCTATCTCGGGGGCTACACCTTC.

The chain employs TRBV19 and TRBJ2-7; D is ambiguous. Germline CDR1 reads LNHDA; CDR2 reads SQIVND (reference sequence). The length of the CDR3 is 12 residues. V lost 6 bases and J lost 2, with 8 bases in between. The CDR3 here is CASSSRAYEQYF. DNA for the CDR3: TGTGCCAGTAGCTCTCGAGCCTACGAGCAGTACTTC.

The chain joins TRBV6-1 to TRBJ2-7; 9 bases fit TRBD1. The V segment lost 8 bases and the J segment 4 bases; nucleotides outside the gene matches: 6. This CDR3 has 13 residues. Per the germline V gene, CDR1 is MNHNS and CDR2 is SASEGT. The chain's CDR3 is CASATDRGYEQYF. CDR3 coding DNA: TGTGCCAGCGCTACTGACAGGGGGTACGAGCAGTACTTC.

This chain links TRBV5-6 with TRBJ2-3; 7 nucleotides align to TRBD2. With V trimmed by 3 bases and J by 5 bases, 15 bases remained unmatched. Germline V gene data show CDR1 as SGHDT and CDR2 as YYEEEE. The CDR3 runs 17 residues. The CDR3 is CASSSLVFGLAEDTQYF. In nucleotides, the CDR3 is TGTGCCAGCAGCTCCCTGGTGTTCGGTCTAGCGGAAGATACGCAGTATTTT. The whole variable domain, remainder taken from reference TRBV5-6 and TRBJ2-3, is DAGVTQSPTHLIKTRGQQVTLRCSPKSGHDTVSWYQQALGQGPQFIFQYYEEEERQRGNFPDRFSGHQFPNYSSELNVNALLLGDSALYLCASSSLVFGLAEDTQYFGPGTRLTVL.

V is TRBV6-1 and J is TRBJ2-1; TRBD1 agrees at 10 bases. The germline V gene has CDR1 MNHNS and CDR2 SASEGT. Unmatched junction bases numbered 1, after V lost 2 bases and J lost 3 bases. This CDR3 contains 15 residues. CDR3 residues: CASSERTGGYNEQFF. Here the CDR3 DNA reads TGTGCCAGCAGTGAACGGACAGGGGGCTACAATGAGCAGTTCTTC.

This chain joins TRBV5-4 and TRBJ1-1; possibly TRBD1 for D (6 bases). Germline V CDR1 and CDR2: SGHNT, YYREEE (reference sequence). This CDR3 is built from 12 residues. Trimming pared 2 bases from V and 7 bases from J, leaving 9 bases between. In DNA, the CDR3 is TGTGCCAGCAGCTTCAGGGGCGGTGAAGCTTTCTTT. Translated, it gives CASSFRGGEAFF. The full variable domain, in which reference TRBV5-4 and TRBJ1-1 provide the parts outside the CDR3, is ETGVTQSPTHLIKTRGQQVTLRCSSQSGHNTVSWYQQALGQGPQFIFQYYREEENGRGNFPPRFSGLQFPNYSSELNVNALELDDSALYLCASSFRGGEAFFGQGTRLTVV.

As to this clone: Mismatch with germline at one junction end may stem from a read error. This sequence joins TRBV5-1 and TRBJ2-7, with TRBD1 matching 9 bases. CDR1 SGHRS and CDR2 YFSETQ come from the germline V gene. The length of the CDR3 is 15 residues. The CDR3 sequence: CASTLRSGTGQEQYF. The CDR3 DNA sequence: TGCGCCAGCACCTTGAGGTCCGGGACAGGGCAGGAGCAGTACTTC.

The DNA for the CDR3 is TGCGCCAGCAGCCAAGTACAGGGGGACTATGGCTACACCTTC. Its translation: CASSQVQGDYGYTF. V gene TRBV4-3 combines with J gene TRBJ1-2; TRBD1 matches at 8 bases. Germline-derived CDR1 and CDR2 are LGHNA and YSLEER. The CDR3 has 14 amino acids. V lost 1 base to trimming and J lost 3 bases; unmatched junction nucleotides: 1.

This chain joins TRBV6-1 and TRBJ1-1; TRBD1 matches 10 bases. Germline CDR1 MNHNS, CDR2 SASEGT. The CDR3 is made up of 13 amino acids. V was clipped by 3 bases and J by 7 bases; unmatched bases: 2. The CDR3: CASSDGTGVEAFF. CDR3 DNA sequence: TGTGCCAGCAGTGATGGGACAGGGGTTGAAGCTTTCTTT.

The chain couples TRBV27 to TRBJ1-1, with no clear D. Germline assignment: CDR1 MNHEY and CDR2 SMNVEV (reference sequence). This CDR3 has 14 amino acids. The V end was cut by 4 bases, the J end by 5 bases, with 14 bases between. CDR3 sequence (DNA): TGTGCCAGCAGTTCGGGGTTTAAATGGACTGAAGCTTTCTTT. Amino acids: CASSSGFKWTEAFF.

DNA for the CDR3: TGCGCCAGCAGCACTACCGGGACAGCGACCTCTGGGGCCAACGTCCTGACTTTC. Its protein product is CASSTTGTATSGANVLTF. The chain is built from TRBV5-1 and TRBJ2-6, with 7 bases lining up with TRBD1. The junction had 10 bases not matched to a gene; V was cut back by 4 bases and J by 0 bases. CDR1 is SGHRS, CDR2 YFSETQ, per germline. The CDR3 is 18 residues long. The full variable domain, rest sourced from reference TRBV5-1 and TRBJ2-6, is KAGVTQTPRYLIKTRGQQVTLSCSPISGHRSVSWYQQTPGQGLQFLFEYFSETQRNKGNFPGRFSGRQFSNSRSEMNVSTLELGDSALYLCASSTTGTATSGANVLTFGAGSRLTVL.

This clone showed up just a few times. The chain uses TRBV28 and TRBJ2-3; D not certain. Germline values: CDR1 MDHEN, CDR2 SYDVKM. The CDR3 runs to 17 residues. The V end was cut by 5 bases, the J end by 2 bases, with 20 bases between. The CDR3 DNA sequence: TGTGCCAGCAGTACGTCTTTTGGGCTAAGAGACACAGATACGCAGTATTTT. This sequence encodes CASSTSFGLRDTDTQYF.

This clone has more than one count but fewer than ten. The chain recombines TRBV6-5 with TRBJ1-1, with D perhaps matching TRBD1 (6 bases). The V end lost 6 bases, the J end lost 4 bases, and 18 bases lay between the germline ends. The CDR3 loop spans 15 amino acids. Germline CDR1 and CDR2: MNHEY and SVGAGI. CDR3 sequence: CASSQGQFLVTEAFF. The CDR3 DNA sequence: TGTGCCAGCAGCCAAGGACAGTTCCTCGTCACTGAAGCTTTCTTT.

The chain combines TRBV28 with TRBJ2-2, with TRBD2 identical over 14 bases. Looked up from germline, CDR1 is MDHEN and CDR2 is SYDVKM. V was pared by 3 bases and J by 6 bases, with 9 bases of the junction left unmatched. The CDR3 extends over 18 amino acids. CDR3 sequence: CASSLVGTSGSRSGELFF. The CDR3 DNA sequence: TGTGCCAGCAGTTTGGTTGGGACTAGCGGGAGTCGGTCCGGGGAGCTGTTTTTT.

The chain recombines TRBV5-6 with TRBJ2-6; 8 bases are shared with TRBD1. Germline V gene data show CDR1 as SGHDT and CDR2 as YYEEEE. The CDR3 has 15 residues. The trim removed 4 bases at V and 3 bases at J, leaving 3 bases unmatched. CDR3 sequence reads: CASSLTGVGANVLTF. The CDR3 DNA sequence: TGTGCCAGCAGCCTGACAGGGGTTGGGGCCAACGTCCTGACTTTC. The full variable domain, in which reference TRBV5-6 and TRBJ2-6 provide the parts outside the CDR3, is DAGVTQSPTHLIKTRGQQVTLRCSPKSGHDTVSWYQQALGQGPQFIFQYYEEEERQRGNFPDRFSGHQFPNYSSELNVNALLLGDSALYLCASSLTGVGANVLTFGAGSRLTVL.

In this sample, this clone turned up a few times. This rearrangement joins TRBV29-1 to TRBJ1-1, with 7 bases aligning to TRBD1. Looked up from germline, CDR1 is SQVTM and CDR2 is ANQGSEA. CDR3 size: 14 residues. With V trimmed by 6 bases and J by 1 base, 8 bases remained unmatched. The CDR3 protein is CSVHVQGENTEAFF. In nucleotides, the CDR3 is TGCAGCGTACACGTCCAGGGGGAGAACACTGAAGCTTTCTTT.

This chain uses TRBV4-2 with TRBJ2-7; 7 bases line up with TRBD2. This CDR3 is built from 15 residues. The germline CDR1 and CDR2 sequences are LGHNA and YNFKEQ. Unmatched junction bases numbered 5, after V lost 0 bases and J lost 3 bases. CDR3 loop: CASSQELAGGYEQYF. The CDR3 DNA reads as TGTGCCAGCAGCCAAGAATTAGCGGGCGGCTACGAGCAGTACTTC.

The gene calls are TRBV7-6 and TRBJ2-7, with 7 nucleotides matching TRBD1. The V segment lost 4 bases and the J segment 7 bases; nucleotides outside the gene matches: 7. The CDR3 length is 13 residues. Germline V gene lookup returns CDR1 SGHVS and CDR2 FNYEAQ. CDR3 sequence (DNA): TGTGCCAGCAGCTCTACAGGGGCGGAGGAGCAGTACTTC. Its protein is CASSSTGAEEQYF.

CDR3 protein: CAISDFGTLEQFF. The CDR3 DNA reads as TGTGCCATCAGTGATTTCGGGACACTTGAGCAGTTCTTC. V gene TRBV10-3 combines with J gene TRBJ2-1; tentative D call: TRBD1 (6 bases). Germline V lookup: CDR1 ENHRY, CDR2 SYGVKD. Trimming shortened V by 3 bases and J by 9 bases, and 12 bases separated the two germline ends. CDR3 size: 13 residues.

This clone was observed a single time. The chain recombines TRBV2 with TRBJ2-1; a weak D match, TRBD2 (5 bases). The length of the CDR3 is 15 residues. V was shortened by 1 base and J by 6 bases, with 13 bases between the two germline ends. Germline loops: CDR1 SNHLY, CDR2 FYNNEI. This chain's CDR3 is CASSEDRRAGNEQFF. The DNA of the CDR3 is TGTGCCAGCAGTGAAGACAGAAGGGCGGGCAATGAGCAGTTCTTC.

The rearrangement links TRBV9 to TRBJ1-3; D is uncertain. The germline V and J ends were trimmed by 4 bases and 4 bases, with 6 bases remaining between them. The CDR3 runs to 12 residues. From germline, CDR1 is SGDLS and CDR2 YYNGEE. The CDR3 nucleotides are TGTGCCAGCAGCCCCTTCGGAAACACCATATATTTT. The encoded protein is CASSPFGNTIYF. The variable domain in full, with the rest retrieved from reference TRBV9 and TRBJ1-3, is DSGVTQTPKHLITATGQRVTLRCSPRSGDLSVYWYQQSLDQGLQFLIQYYNGEERAKGNILERFSAQQFPDLHSELNLSSLELGDSALYFCASSPFGNTIYFGEGSWLTVV.

The V gene is TRBV18, the J gene TRBJ2-1, with 7 bases aligning to TRBD2. With 1 base clipped from V and 10 bases from J, the junction kept 7 bases outside the gene matches. The CDR3 loop spans 14 amino acids. Germline values: CDR1 KGHSH, CDR2 LQKENI. The CDR3 sequence: CASSPLMAGGEQFF. In DNA form, the CDR3 reads TGTGCCAGCTCACCACTTATGGCCGGGGGGGAGCAGTTCTTC. The complete variable domain, with remaining parts taken from reference TRBV18 and TRBJ2-1, reads NAGVMQNPRHLVRRRGQEARLRCSPMKGHSHVYWYRQLPEEGLKFMVYLQKENIIDESGMPKERFSAEFPKEGPSILRIQQVVRGDSAAYFCASSPLMAGGEQFFGPGTRLTVL.

The V and J genes are TRBV7-2 and TRBJ2-1; 9 bases fit TRBD1. CDR1 and CDR2 (germline): SGHTA, FQGNSA. The J segment lost 8 bases and the V segment lost 1 base, leaving 6 bases of the junction unmatched. CDR3 size: 15 residues. This CDR3 reads CASSLDRGRVDEQFF. CDR3 coding DNA: TGTGCCAGCAGCTTAGACAGGGGGCGCGTTGATGAGCAGTTCTTC.